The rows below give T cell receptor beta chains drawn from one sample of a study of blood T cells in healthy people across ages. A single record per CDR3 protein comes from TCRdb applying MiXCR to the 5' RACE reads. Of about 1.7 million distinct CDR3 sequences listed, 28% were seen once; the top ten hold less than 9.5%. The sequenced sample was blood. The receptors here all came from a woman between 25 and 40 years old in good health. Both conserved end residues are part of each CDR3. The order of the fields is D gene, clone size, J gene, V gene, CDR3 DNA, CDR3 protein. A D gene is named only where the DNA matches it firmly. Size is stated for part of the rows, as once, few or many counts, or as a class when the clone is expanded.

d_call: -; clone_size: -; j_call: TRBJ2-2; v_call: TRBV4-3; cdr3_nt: TGCGCCAGCAGGGGGCCGTGGCCCGGGGAGCTGTTTTTT; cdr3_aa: CASRGPWPGELFF
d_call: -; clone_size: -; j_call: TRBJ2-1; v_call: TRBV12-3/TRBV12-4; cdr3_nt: TGTGCCAGCAGTTATCTCAGGGGCGACCAGTACAATGAGCAGTTCTTC; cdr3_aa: CASSYLRGDQYNEQFF
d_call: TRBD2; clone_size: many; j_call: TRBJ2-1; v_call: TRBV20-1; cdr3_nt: TGCAGTGCTAGAGAGGGCGGGAGCTCCTACAATGAGCAGTTCTTC; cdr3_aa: CSAREGGSSYNEQFF
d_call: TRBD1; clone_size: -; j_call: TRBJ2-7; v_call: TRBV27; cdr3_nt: TGTGCCAGCGGAATGGCCGGGACAGGGGGTAGCGAGCAGTACTTC; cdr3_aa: CASGMAGTGGSEQYF
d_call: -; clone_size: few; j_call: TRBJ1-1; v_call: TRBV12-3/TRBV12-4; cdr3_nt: TGTGCCAGCAGTTTCGGCCCGACGGCGAACACTGAAGCTTTCTTT; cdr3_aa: CASSFGPTANTEAFF
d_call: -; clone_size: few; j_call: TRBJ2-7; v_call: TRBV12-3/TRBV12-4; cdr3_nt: TGTGCCAGCAGTTTTTCTGCCCTAGGAGCACCCTACGAGCAGTACTTC; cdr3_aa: CASSFSALGAPYEQYF
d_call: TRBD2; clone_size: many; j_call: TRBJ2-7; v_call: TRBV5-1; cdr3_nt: TGCGCCAGCAGCCAATCCCGGTCGGGACTAAGCTCCTACGAGCAGTACTTC; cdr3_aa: CASSQSRSGLSSYEQYF
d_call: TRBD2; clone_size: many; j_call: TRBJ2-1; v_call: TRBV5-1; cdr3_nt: TGCGCCAGCAGCTCCACTAGCGGGGGGGCTTACAATGAGCAGTTCTTC; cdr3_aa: CASSSTSGGAYNEQFF
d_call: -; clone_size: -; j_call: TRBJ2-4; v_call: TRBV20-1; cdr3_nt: TGCAGTGGAGAACTCGGAGGAGCCAAAAACATTCAGTACTTC; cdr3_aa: CSGELGGAKNIQYF
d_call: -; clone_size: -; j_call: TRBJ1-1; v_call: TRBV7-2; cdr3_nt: TGTGCCAGCAGCCCGATGGCTGGGTTGGGAACTGAAGCTTTCTTT; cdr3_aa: CASSPMAGLGTEAFF
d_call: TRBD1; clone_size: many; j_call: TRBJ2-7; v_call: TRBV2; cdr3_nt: TGTGCCAGCAGTCACCGACAGGGGGGTTGGCAGTACTTC; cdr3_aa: CASSHRQGGWQYF
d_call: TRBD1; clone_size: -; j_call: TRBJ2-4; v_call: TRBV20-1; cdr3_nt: TGCAGTACAGGGGGGACCCCAGCCAAAAACATTCAGTACTTC; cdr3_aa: CSTGGTPAKNIQYF
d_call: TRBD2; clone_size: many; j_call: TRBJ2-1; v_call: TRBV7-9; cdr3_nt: TGTGCCAGCAGCGCGGGAGACCTTGGTTCTATCGAGCAGTTCTTC; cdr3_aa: CASSAGDLGSIEQFF
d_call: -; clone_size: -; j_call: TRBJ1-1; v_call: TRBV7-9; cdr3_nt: TGTGCCAGCAGCTTAGATGGACAGAACAGGTGGAGGACTGAAGCTTTCTTT; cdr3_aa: CASSLDGQNRWRTEAFF
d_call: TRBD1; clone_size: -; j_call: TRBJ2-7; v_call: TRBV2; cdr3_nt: TGTGCCAGCACCTCTGACAGGGTGGCCCTCGAGCAGTACTTC; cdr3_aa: CASTSDRVALEQYF
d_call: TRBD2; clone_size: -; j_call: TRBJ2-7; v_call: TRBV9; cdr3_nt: TGTGCCAGCAGCGGGGTGGTAGCGGGGGTTGGAGAGCAGTACTTC; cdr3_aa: CASSGVVAGVGEQYF
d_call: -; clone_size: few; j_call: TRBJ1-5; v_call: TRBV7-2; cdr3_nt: TGTGCCAGCAGTAAAAACCCCACGAAAGAGCCCCAGCATTTT; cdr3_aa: CASSKNPTKEPQHF
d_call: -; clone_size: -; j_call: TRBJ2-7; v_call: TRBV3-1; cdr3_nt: TGTGCCAGCAGTCCCCTCTTCAGAGCCTACGAGCAGTACTTC; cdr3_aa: CASSPLFRAYEQYF
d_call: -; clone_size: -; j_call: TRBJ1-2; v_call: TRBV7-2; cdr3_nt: TGTGCCAGCAGCTCCGAGCGTGGCTACACCTTC; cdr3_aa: CASSSERGYTF
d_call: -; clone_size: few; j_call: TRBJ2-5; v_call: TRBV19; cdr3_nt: TGTGCCAGTACTGGAGGTGGGGCCGGTGAGACCCAGTACTTC; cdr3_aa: CASTGGGAGETQYF
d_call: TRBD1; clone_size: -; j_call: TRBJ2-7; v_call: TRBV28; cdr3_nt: TGTGCCAGCAGTAAACCCGGGACAGGGAACTACGAGCAGTACTTC; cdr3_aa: CASSKPGTGNYEQYF
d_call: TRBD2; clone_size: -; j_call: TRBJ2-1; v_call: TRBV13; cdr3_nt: TGTGCCAGCAGCCTACTAGGGACTAGGTCCGATGAGCAGTTCTTC; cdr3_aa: CASSLLGTRSDEQFF
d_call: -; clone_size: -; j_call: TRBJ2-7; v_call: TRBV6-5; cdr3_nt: TGTGCCAGCAGACCTCAGGGGACACTGACCTACGAGCAGTACTTC; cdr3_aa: CASRPQGTLTYEQYF
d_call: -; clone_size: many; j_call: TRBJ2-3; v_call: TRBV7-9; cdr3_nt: TGTGCCAGCAGCCTAGATTTAGGTGATACGCAGTATTTT; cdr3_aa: CASSLDLGDTQYF
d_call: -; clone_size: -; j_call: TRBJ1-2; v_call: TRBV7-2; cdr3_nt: TGTGCCAGCAGCTTAACGACGGACAACTATGGCTACACCTTC; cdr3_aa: CASSLTTDNYGYTF
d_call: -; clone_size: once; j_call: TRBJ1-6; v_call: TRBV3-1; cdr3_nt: TGTGCCAGCAGCCAAGGGACAGCGGCAAATTCACCCCTCCACTTT; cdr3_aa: CASSQGTAANSPLHF
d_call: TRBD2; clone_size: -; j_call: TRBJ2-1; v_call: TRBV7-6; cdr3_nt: TGTGCCAGCAGCCGCCGGACTAGCGCGAACAATGAGCAGTTCTTC; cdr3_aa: CASSRRTSANNEQFF
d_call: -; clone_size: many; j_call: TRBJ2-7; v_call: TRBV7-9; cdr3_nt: TGTGCCAGCAGCTTTACAGGGCGGTCCTACGAGCAGTACTTC; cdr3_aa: CASSFTGRSYEQYF
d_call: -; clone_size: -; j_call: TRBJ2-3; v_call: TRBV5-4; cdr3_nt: TGTGCCAGCAGCTTGAAGAGGGGGACAGATACGCAGTATTTT; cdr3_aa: CASSLKRGTDTQYF
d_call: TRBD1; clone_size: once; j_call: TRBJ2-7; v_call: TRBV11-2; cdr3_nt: TGTGCCAGCAGCTTATCGGTGACAGGGGTGTGGGAGCAGTACTTC; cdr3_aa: CASSLSVTGVWEQYF
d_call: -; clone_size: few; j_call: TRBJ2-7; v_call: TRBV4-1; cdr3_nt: TGCGCCAGCAGCCACCTCGACTGGAAGAGCTCCTACGAGCAGTACTTC; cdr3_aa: CASSHLDWKSSYEQYF
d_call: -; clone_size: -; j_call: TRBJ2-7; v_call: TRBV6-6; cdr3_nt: TGTGCCAGCATTCCCCAGTGGATAGCAGAGAGCTCCTACGAGCAGTACTTC; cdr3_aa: CASIPQWIAESSYEQYF
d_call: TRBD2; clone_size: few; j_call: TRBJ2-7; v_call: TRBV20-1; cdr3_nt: TGCAGTGCACTGAGGGACTACGCTCACGAGCAGTACTTC; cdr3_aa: CSALRDYAHEQYF
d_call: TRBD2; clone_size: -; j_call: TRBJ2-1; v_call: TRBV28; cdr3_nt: TGTGCCAGCACCCAGGGCGGGGGGGGTTACAATGAGCAGTTCTTC; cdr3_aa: CASTQGGGGYNEQFF
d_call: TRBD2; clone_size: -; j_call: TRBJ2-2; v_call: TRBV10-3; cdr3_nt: TGTGCCATCAGTGGACCTAGCGGGGGGAAGAACACCGGGGAGCTGTTTTTT; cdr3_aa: CAISGPSGGKNTGELFF
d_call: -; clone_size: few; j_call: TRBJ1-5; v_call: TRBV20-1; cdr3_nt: TGCAGTGCCCCGGTAGGGGGAAGTAGCAATCAGCCCCAGCATTTT; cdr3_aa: CSAPVGGSSNQPQHF
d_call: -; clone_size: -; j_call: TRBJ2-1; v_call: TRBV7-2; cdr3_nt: TGTGCCAGCAGCGGAGATGGTGGCTACAATGAGCAGTTCTTC; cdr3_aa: CASSGDGGYNEQFF
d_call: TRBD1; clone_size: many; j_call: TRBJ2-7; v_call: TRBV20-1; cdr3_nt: TGCAGTGCTAGGTCGAGGGACAGCCGCCACTCAAGCACCTACGAGCAGTACTTC; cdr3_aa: CSARSRDSRHSSTYEQYF
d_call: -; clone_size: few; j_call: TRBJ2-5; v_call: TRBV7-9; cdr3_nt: TGTGCCAGCAGCTCCGGAGTGGGGGCCCAAGAGACCCAGTACTTC; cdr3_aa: CASSSGVGAQETQYF
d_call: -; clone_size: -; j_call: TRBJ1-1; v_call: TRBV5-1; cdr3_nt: TGCGCCAGTTACGCGACAGGGAACACTGAAGCTTTCTTT; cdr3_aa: CASYATGNTEAFF